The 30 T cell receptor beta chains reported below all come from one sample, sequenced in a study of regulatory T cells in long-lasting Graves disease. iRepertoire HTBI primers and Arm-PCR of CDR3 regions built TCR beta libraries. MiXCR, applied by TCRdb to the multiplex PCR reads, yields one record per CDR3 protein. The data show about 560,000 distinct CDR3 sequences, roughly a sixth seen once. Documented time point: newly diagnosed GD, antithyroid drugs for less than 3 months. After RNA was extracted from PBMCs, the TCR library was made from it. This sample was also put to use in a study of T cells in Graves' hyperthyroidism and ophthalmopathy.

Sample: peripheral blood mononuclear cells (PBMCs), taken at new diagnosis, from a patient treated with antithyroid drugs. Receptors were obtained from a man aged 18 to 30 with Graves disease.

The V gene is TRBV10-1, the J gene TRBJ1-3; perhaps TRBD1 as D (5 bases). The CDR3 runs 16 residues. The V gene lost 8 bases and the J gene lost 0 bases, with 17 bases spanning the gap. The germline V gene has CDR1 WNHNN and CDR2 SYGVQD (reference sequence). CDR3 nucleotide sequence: TGCGCCAGCTCTACGGGACGCTTGTTCTCTGGAAACACCATATATTTT. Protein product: CASSTGRLFSGNTIYF.

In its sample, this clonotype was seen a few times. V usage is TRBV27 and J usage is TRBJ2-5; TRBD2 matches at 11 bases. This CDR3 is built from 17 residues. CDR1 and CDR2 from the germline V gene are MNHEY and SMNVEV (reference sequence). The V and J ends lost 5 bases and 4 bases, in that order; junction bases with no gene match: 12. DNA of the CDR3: TGTGCCAGCAGTACACTAGCGGGAGCCTCCCTGGGAGAGACCCAGTACTTC. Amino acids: CASSTLAGASLGETQYF.

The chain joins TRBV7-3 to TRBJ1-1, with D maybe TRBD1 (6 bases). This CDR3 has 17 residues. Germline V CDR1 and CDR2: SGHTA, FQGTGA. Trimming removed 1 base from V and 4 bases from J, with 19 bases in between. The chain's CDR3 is CASSLNPLQGIGTEAFF. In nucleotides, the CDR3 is TGTGCCAGCAGCTTAAACCCCTTACAGGGTATAGGCACTGAAGCTTTCTTT.

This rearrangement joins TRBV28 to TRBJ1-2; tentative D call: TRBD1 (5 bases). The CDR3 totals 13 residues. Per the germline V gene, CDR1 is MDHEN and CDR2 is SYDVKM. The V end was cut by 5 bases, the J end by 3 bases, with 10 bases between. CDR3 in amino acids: CASSAGGDYGYTF. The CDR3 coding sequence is TGTGCCAGCAGTGCGGGGGGGGACTATGGCTACACCTTC.

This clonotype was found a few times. This chain's CDR3 is CASSQSSGSRTEAFF. In DNA, the CDR3 is TGTGCCAGCAGCCAATCTAGCGGGAGTAGGACTGAAGCTTTCTTT. The chain carries TRBV16 and TRBJ1-1; D gene ambiguous. The V gene's germline CDR1 is KGHSY and CDR2 FQNENV. Trimming pared 0 bases from V and 5 bases from J, leaving 13 bases between. CDR3 length: 15 residues.

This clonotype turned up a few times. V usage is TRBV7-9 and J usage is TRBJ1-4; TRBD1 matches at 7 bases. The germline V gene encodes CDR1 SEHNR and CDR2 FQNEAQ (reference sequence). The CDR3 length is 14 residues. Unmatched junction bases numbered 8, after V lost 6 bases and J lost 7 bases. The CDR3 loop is CASSRRQGTEKLFF. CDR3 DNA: TGTGCCAGCAGTCGCCGACAGGGAACTGAAAAACTGTTTTTT.

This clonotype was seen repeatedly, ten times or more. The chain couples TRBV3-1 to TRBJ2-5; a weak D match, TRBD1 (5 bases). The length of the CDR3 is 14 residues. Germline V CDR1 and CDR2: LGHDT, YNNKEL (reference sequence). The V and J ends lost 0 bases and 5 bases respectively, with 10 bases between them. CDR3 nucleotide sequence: TGTGCCAGCAGCCAAGAGGGGCTAACGGAGACCCAGTACTTC. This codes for CASSQEGLTETQYF.

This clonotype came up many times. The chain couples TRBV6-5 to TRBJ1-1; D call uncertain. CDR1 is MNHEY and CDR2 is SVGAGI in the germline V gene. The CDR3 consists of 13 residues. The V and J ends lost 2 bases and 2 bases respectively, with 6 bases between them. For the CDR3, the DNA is TGTGCCAGCAGTTACGGGCACAACACTGAAGCTTTCTTT. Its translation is CASSYGHNTEAFF.

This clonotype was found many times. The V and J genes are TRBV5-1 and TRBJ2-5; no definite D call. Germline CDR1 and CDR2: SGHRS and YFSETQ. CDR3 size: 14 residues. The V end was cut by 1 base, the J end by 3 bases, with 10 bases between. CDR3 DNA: TGCGCCAGCAGCTTGTTGACTGAAGAAGAGACCCAGTACTTC. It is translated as CASSLLTEEETQYF.

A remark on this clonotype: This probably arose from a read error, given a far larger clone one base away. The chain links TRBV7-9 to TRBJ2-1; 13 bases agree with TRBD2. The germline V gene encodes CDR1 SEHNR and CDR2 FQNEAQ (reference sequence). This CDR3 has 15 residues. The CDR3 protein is CASSLAGLAGEPKFF. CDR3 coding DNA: TGTGCCAGCAGTTTAGCCGGACTAGCGGGAGAGCCAAAGTTCTTC.

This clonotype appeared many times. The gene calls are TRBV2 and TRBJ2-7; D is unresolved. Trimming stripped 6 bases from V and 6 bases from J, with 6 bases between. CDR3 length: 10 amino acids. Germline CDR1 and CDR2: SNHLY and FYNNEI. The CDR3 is CASSTSEQYF. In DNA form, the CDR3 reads TGTGCCAGCAGCACGAGCGAGCAGTACTTC. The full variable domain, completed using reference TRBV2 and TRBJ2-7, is EPEVTQTPSHQVTQMGQEVILRCVPISNHLYFYWYRQILGQKVEFLVSFYNNEISEKSEIFDDQFSVERPDGSNFTLKIRSTKLEDSAMYFCASSTSEQYFGPGTRLTVT.

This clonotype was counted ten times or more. The CDR3 here is CASREANTEAFF. CDR3 sequence (DNA): TGTGCCAGCAGGGAGGCGAACACTGAAGCTTTCTTT. The chain employs TRBV28 and TRBJ1-1, with D unclear. The CDR3 is made up of 12 amino acids. Trimming shortened V by 6 bases and J by 1 base, and 6 bases separated the two germline ends. Germline V CDR1 and CDR2: MDHEN, SYDVKM.

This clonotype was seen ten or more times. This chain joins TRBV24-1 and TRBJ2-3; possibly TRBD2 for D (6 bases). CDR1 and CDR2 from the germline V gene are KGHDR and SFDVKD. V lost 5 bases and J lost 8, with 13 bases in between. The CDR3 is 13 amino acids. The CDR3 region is CATSVRGMTTQYF. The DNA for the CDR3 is TGTGCCACCAGTGTTCGGGGGATGACTACGCAGTATTTT.

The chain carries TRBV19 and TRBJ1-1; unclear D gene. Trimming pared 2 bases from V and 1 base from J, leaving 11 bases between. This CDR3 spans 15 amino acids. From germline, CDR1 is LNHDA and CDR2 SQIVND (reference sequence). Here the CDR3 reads CASSIRLYSNTEAFF. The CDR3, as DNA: TGTGCCAGTAGTATAAGACTCTATTCGAACACTGAAGCTTTCTTT.

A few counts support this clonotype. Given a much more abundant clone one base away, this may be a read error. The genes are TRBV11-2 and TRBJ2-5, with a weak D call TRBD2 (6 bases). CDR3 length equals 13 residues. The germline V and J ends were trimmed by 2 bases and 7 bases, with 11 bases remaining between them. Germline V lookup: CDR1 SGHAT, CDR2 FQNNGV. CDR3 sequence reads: CASSLLPGGTQYF. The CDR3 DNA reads TGTGCCAGCAGCTTACTCCCCGGGGGGACCCAGTACTTC.

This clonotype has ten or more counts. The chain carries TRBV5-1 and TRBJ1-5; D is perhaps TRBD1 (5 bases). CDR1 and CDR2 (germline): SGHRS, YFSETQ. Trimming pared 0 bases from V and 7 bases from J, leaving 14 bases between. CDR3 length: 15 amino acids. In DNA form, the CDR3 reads TGCGCCAGCAGCTTGGACGGGGGGAGGAGGCAGCCCCAGCATTTT. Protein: CASSLDGGRRQPQHF. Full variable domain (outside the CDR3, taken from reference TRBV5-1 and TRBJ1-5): KAGVTQTPRYLIKTRGQQVTLSCSPISGHRSVSWYQQTPGQGLQFLFEYFSETQRNKGNFPGRFSGRQFSNSRSEMNVSTLELGDSALYLCASSLDGGRRQPQHFGDGTRLSIL.

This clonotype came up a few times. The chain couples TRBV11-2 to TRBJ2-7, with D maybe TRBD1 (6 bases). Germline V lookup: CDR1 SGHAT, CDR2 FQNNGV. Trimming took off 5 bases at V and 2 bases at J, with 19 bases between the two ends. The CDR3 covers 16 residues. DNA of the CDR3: TGTGCCAGCAGCCTTAACCTGGGGGACATTACCTACGAGCAGTACTTC. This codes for CASSLNLGDITYEQYF.

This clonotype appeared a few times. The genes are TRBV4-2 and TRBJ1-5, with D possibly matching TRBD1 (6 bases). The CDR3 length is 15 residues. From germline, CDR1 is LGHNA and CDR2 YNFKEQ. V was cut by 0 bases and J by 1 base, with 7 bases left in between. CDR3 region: CASSQDGQSNQPQHF. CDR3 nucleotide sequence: TGTGCCAGCAGCCAAGATGGACAGAGCAATCAGCCCCAGCATTTT.

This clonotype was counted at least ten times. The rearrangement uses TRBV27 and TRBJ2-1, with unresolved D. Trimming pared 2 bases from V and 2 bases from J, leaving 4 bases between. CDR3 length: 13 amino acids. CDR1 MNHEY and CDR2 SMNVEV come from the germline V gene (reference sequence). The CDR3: CASSLMPYNEQFF. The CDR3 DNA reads TGTGCCAGCAGTTTAATGCCCTACAATGAGCAGTTCTTC.

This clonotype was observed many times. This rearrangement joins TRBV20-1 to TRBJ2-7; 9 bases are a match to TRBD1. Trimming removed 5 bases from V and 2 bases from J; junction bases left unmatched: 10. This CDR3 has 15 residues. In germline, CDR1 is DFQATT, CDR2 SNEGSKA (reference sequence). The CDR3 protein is CSAYLPGQGPYEQYF. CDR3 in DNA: TGCAGTGCTTATTTACCGGGACAGGGTCCCTACGAGCAGTACTTC.

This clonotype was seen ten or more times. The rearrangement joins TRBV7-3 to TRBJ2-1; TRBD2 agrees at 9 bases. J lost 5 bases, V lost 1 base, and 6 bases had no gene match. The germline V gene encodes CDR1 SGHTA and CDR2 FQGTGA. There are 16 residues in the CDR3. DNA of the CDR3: TGTGCCAGCAGCTTAAGGGCGGCTAGCGGGAACAATGAGCAGTTCTTC. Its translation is CASSLRAASGNNEQFF.

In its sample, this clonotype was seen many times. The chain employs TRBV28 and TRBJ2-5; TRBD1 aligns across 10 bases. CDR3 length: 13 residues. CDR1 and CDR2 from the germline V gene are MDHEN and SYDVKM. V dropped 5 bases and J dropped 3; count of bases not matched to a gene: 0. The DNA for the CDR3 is TGTGCCAGCAGTGGGACAGGGGAAGAGACCCAGTACTTC. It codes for CASSGTGEETQYF.

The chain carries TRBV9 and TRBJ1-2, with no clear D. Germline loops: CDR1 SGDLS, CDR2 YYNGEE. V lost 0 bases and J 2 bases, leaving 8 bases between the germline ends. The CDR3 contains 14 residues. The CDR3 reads CASSVGGSNYGYTF. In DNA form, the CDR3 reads TGTGCCAGCAGCGTAGGGGGTTCAAACTATGGCTACACCTTC.

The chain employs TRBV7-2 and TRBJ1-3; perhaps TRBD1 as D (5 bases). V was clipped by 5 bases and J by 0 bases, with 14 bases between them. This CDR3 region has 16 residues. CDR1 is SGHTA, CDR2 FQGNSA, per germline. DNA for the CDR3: TGTGCCAGCAGCCACAACGGGGGGTCCTCTGGAAACACCATATATTTT. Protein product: CASSHNGGSSGNTIYF.

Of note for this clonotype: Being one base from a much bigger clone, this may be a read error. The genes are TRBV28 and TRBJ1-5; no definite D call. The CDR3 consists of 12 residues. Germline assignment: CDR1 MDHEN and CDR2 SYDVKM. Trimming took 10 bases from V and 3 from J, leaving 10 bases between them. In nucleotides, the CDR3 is TGTGCCACCCATGATGTCAATCAGCCCCAGCATTTT. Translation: CATHDVNQPQHF.

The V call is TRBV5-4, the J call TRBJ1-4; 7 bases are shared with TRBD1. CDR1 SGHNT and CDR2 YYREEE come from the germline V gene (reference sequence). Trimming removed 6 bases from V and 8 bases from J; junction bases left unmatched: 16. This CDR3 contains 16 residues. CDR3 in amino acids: CASTSTRDSHTEKLFF. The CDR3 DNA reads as TGTGCCAGCACCAGTACCAGGGACAGCCATACAGAAAAACTGTTTTTT.

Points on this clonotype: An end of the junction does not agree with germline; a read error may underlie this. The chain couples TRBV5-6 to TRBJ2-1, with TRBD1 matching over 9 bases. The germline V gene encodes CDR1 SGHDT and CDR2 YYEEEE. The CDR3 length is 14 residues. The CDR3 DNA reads TGTGCCAGCAGCTTGGGGGGACAGGGACCGCGGCTGTACTTC. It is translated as CASSLGGQGPRLYF.

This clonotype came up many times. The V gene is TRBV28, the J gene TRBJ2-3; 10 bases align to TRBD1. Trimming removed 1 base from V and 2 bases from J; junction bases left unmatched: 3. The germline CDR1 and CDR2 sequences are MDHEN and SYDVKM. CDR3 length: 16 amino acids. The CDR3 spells CASSLSGQGNTDTQYF. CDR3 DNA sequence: TGTGCCAGCAGTTTATCGGGACAGGGGAACACAGATACGCAGTATTTT.

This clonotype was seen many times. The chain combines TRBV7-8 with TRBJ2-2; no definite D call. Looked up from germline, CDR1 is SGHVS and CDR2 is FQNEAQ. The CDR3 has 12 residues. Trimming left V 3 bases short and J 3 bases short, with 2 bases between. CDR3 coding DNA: TGTGCCAGCAGCTTCGACACCGGGGAGCTGTTTTTT. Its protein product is CASSFDTGELFF. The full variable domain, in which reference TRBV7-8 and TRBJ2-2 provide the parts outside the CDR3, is GAGVSQSPRYKVAKRGQDVALRCDPISGHVSLFWYQQALGQGPEFLTYFQNEAQLDKSGLPSDRFFAERPEGSVSTLKIQRTQQEDSAVYLCASSFDTGELFFGEGSRLTVL.

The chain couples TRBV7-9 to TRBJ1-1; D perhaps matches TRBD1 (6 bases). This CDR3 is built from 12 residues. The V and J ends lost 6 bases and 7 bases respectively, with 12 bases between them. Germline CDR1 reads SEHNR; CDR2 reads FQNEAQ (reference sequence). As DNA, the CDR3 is TGTGCCAGCAGGAGACAGGCTAATGAAGCTTTCTTT. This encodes CASRRQANEAFF.